The text below deals with one T cell receptor beta chain. Its target is not known. RNA transcripts were the template for amplifying TCR beta CDR3 regions. A first-round RT-PCR of the TCR CDR3 used the HTBI primer set. TCRdb ran MiXCR on the multiplex PCR reads and lists one entry per CDR3 protein. The table shows hundreds of thousands of distinct CDR3 sequences, with approximately 14% occurring only once. Fresh peripheral blood, 7.5 to 10 ml, yielded the PBMCs. The sample belongs to a study of T cells in Graves' hyperthyroidism and ophthalmopathy. Study-level findings and limits: Most thyroid clonotypes with frequency above 0.001 were detected in blood. Ophthalmopathy and stable hyperthyroidism were told apart by a 13 V-J model.

The germline gives CDR1 MNHEY, CDR2 SMNVEV (reference sequence). V was pared by 6 bases and J by 3 bases, with 15 bases of the junction left unmatched. The CDR3 runs 18 residues. Sample: blood. The chain joins TRBV27 to TRBJ2-7; 12 bases are shared with TRBD2. This receptor was obtained from a woman in her forties or fifties with Graves' ophthalmopathy. CDR3 nucleotide sequence: TGTGCCAGCAGCTACTCAAAAAGAACTAGCGGGAGGCTCTACGAGCAGTACTTC. Residues: CASSYSKRTSGRLYEQYF.